A selection of T cell receptor beta chains follows, all from one sample in a study of human T cells and chemical hapten exposure. Via MiXCR, TCRdb re-called the RACE reads, giving one row per CDR3 protein. Of roughly 38,000 distinct CDR3 sequences listed, 7.5% to 8% are singletons. The sample consisted of whole blood, taken in connection with sensitization to the hapten diphenylcyclopropenone (DPC). The receptors were sampled from a woman aged 45 to 65 with alopecia areata. Some clones in this sample may be carry-over from other donors' samples. CDR3s include the opening cysteine and the closing phenylalanine or tryptophan. Fields, in order: J gene, clone size, V gene, D gene, CDR3 protein, CDR3 DNA. A D gene is named only where the DNA matches it firmly. For some rows the clone size is stated as once, few or many, or as a class when expanded; others skip it.

j_gene: TRBJ1-1; abundance: NA; v_gene: TRBV20-1; d_gene: TRBD1; CDR3aa: CSASMGQWNTEAFF; CDR3nt: TGCAGTGCTAGCATGGGACAGTGGAACACTGAAGCTTTCTTT
j_gene: TRBJ2-3; abundance: many; v_gene: TRBV5-4; d_gene: NA; CDR3aa: CASSLGSDTQYF; CDR3nt: TGTGCCAGCAGCTTGGGTTCAGATACGCAGTATTTT
j_gene: TRBJ2-1; abundance: many; v_gene: TRBV7-6; d_gene: TRBD2; CDR3aa: CASSSWTSGRPNEQFF; CDR3nt: TGTGCCAGCAGCTCCTGGACTAGCGGGAGGCCGAATGAGCAGTTCTTC
j_gene: TRBJ2-5; abundance: many; v_gene: TRBV3-1; d_gene: NA; CDR3aa: CASSQDSATQYF; CDR3nt: TGTGCCAGCAGCCAAGATTCGGCGACCCAGTACTTC
j_gene: TRBJ2-7; abundance: medium-sized; v_gene: TRBV28; d_gene: NA; CDR3aa: CASSLSSYEQYF; CDR3nt: TGTGCCAGCAGCCTAAGCTCCTACGAGCAGTACTTC
j_gene: TRBJ2-1; abundance: NA; v_gene: TRBV10-1; d_gene: TRBD1; CDR3aa: CASSGLGQGSNEQFF; CDR3nt: TGCGCCAGCAGTGGCCTTGGACAGGGGTCTAATGAGCAGTTCTTC
j_gene: TRBJ2-5; abundance: many; v_gene: TRBV7-2; d_gene: NA; CDR3aa: CASRHPSDSRRTQYF; CDR3nt: TGTGCCAGCAGACACCCTTCGGACAGTAGGAGGACCCAGTACTTC
j_gene: TRBJ1-5; abundance: many; v_gene: TRBV12-3/TRBV12-4; d_gene: NA; CDR3aa: CASSTAYSNQPQHF; CDR3nt: TGTGCCAGCAGTACAGCTTATAGCAATCAGCCCCAGCATTTT
j_gene: TRBJ2-3; abundance: few; v_gene: TRBV12-3/TRBV12-4; d_gene: TRBD2; CDR3aa: CASSLEWRVAGGPYPDTQYF; CDR3nt: TGTGCCAGCAGTTTAGAGTGGAGAGTAGCGGGAGGGCCGTACCCAGATACGCAGTATTTT
j_gene: TRBJ2-3; abundance: NA; v_gene: TRBV10-3; d_gene: TRBD1; CDR3aa: CAINLGQGRTDTQYF; CDR3nt: TGTGCCATCAACTTGGGACAGGGCCGCACAGATACGCAGTATTTT
j_gene: TRBJ2-7; abundance: many; v_gene: TRBV20-1; d_gene: NA; CDR3aa: CSARGTVSPYEQYF; CDR3nt: TGCAGTGCTAGAGGGACAGTAAGCCCCTACGAGCAGTACTTC
j_gene: TRBJ1-5; abundance: NA; v_gene: TRBV7-8; d_gene: NA; CDR3aa: CASSLDSLNQPQHF; CDR3nt: TGTGCCAGCAGCTTAGATTCCCTCAATCAGCCCCAGCATTTT
j_gene: TRBJ2-5; abundance: NA; v_gene: TRBV20-1; d_gene: TRBD1; CDR3aa: CSARDLRQGAVETQYF; CDR3nt: TGCAGTGCTAGAGACCTACGACAGGGAGCAGTAGAGACCCAGTACTTC
j_gene: TRBJ2-1; abundance: many; v_gene: TRBV18; d_gene: NA; CDR3aa: CASSTLSGLSTFSYNEQFF; CDR3nt: TGTGCCAGCTCAACGCTCTCAGGGCTATCCACCTTCTCCTACAATGAGCAGTTCTTC
j_gene: TRBJ2-2; abundance: NA; v_gene: TRBV27; d_gene: NA; CDR3aa: CASSLKLGLPGELFF; CDR3nt: TGTGCCAGCAGTTTAAAGTTAGGGCTGCCCGGGGAGCTGTTTTTT
j_gene: TRBJ2-7; abundance: many; v_gene: TRBV7-2; d_gene: TRBD2; CDR3aa: CASSSTPGLAGEQYF; CDR3nt: TGTGCCAGCAGCTCTACCCCGGGACTAGCGGGCGAGCAGTACTTC
j_gene: TRBJ2-7; abundance: few; v_gene: TRBV3-1; d_gene: NA; CDR3aa: CASSHAAAYEQYF; CDR3nt: TGTGCCAGCAGCCATGCGGCGGCCTACGAGCAGTACTTC
j_gene: TRBJ2-5; abundance: many; v_gene: TRBV9; d_gene: NA; CDR3aa: CASSVVGAQETQYF; CDR3nt: TGTGCCAGCAGCGTAGTGGGGGCACAAGAGACCCAGTACTTC
j_gene: TRBJ2-3; abundance: many; v_gene: TRBV30; d_gene: NA; CDR3aa: CAWSGLGGNSPLDTQYF; CDR3nt: TGTGCCTGGAGCGGACTCGGCGGAAATTCCCCTCTAGATACGCAGTATTTT
j_gene: TRBJ2-5; abundance: NA; v_gene: TRBV3-1; d_gene: TRBD2; CDR3aa: CVSSQGLVKETQYF; CDR3nt: TGTGTCAGCAGCCAGGGACTAGTCAAAGAGACCCAGTACTTC
j_gene: TRBJ2-4; abundance: NA; v_gene: TRBV20-1; d_gene: NA; CDR3aa: CSARTRGGAKNIQYF; CDR3nt: TGCAGTGCTAGAACCCGAGGGGGAGCCAAAAACATTCAGTACTTC
j_gene: TRBJ2-7; abundance: many; v_gene: TRBV3-1; d_gene: NA; CDR3aa: CASSQRDHRLYEQYF; CDR3nt: TGTGCCAGCAGCCAACGGGACCACCGTCTCTACGAGCAGTACTTC
j_gene: TRBJ2-5; abundance: NA; v_gene: TRBV11-2; d_gene: TRBD2; CDR3aa: CASSEETAGARETQYF; CDR3nt: TGTGCCAGCAGCGAAGAAACAGCGGGAGCTAGAGAGACCCAGTACTTC
j_gene: TRBJ1-6; abundance: many; v_gene: TRBV28; d_gene: NA; CDR3aa: CASSLQGGSYNSPLHF; CDR3nt: TGTGCCAGCAGTCTCCAGGGAGGGTCCTATAATTCACCCCTCCACTTT
j_gene: TRBJ1-1; abundance: many; v_gene: TRBV29-1; d_gene: TRBD1; CDR3aa: CSVEPGQGLMNTEAFF; CDR3nt: TGCAGCGTTGAGCCGGGACAGGGTCTCATGAACACTGAAGCTTTCTTT
j_gene: TRBJ1-5; abundance: few; v_gene: TRBV6-2/TRBV6-3; d_gene: TRBD1; CDR3aa: CASSDRGNQPQHF; CDR3nt: TGTGCCAGCAGCGACAGGGGCAATCAGCCCCAGCATTTT
j_gene: TRBJ2-1; abundance: many; v_gene: TRBV6-6; d_gene: NA; CDR3aa: CASSYHTRRAQLYNEQFF; CDR3nt: TGTGCCAGCAGTTACCACACCCGGCGGGCTCAGCTCTACAATGAGCAGTTCTTC
j_gene: TRBJ1-1; abundance: many; v_gene: TRBV7-7; d_gene: NA; CDR3aa: CASSLNKNTEAFF; CDR3nt: TGTGCTAGCAGCTTAAACAAGAACACTGAAGCTTTCTTT
j_gene: TRBJ2-5; abundance: NA; v_gene: TRBV11-2; d_gene: NA; CDR3aa: CASSSSDETQYF; CDR3nt: TGTGCCAGCAGCTCCTCAGACGAGACCCAGTACTTC